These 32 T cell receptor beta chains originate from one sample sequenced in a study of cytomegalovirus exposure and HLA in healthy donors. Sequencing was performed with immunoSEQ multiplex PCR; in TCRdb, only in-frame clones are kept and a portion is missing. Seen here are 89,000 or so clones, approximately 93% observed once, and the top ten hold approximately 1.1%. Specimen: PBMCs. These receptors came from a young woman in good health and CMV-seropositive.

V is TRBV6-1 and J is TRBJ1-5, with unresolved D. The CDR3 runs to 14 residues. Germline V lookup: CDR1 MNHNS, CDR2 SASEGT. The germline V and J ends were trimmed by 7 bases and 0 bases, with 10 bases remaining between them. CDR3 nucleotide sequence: TGTGCCAGCAACCTGGGAGTTAGCAATCAGCCCCAGCATTTT. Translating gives CASNLGVSNQPQHF.

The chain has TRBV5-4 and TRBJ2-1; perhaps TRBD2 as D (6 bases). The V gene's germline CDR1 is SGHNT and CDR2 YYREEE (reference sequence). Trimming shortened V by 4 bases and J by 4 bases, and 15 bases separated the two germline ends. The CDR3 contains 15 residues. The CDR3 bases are TGTGCCAGCAGCCCTTTCGGGACTTATTACAATGAGCAGTTCTTC. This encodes CASSPFGTYYNEQFF.

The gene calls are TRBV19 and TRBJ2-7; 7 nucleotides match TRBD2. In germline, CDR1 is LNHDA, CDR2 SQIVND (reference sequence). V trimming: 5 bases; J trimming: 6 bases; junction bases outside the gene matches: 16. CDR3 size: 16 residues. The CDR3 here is CASSRTLAAPLAEQYF. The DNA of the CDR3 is TGTGCCAGTAGTCGCACCCTAGCGGCCCCTCTTGCCGAGCAGTACTTC.

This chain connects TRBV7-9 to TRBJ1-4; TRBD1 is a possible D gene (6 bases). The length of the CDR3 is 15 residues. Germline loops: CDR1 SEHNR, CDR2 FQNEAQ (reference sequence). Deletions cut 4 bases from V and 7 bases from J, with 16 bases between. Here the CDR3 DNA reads TGTGCCAGCAGCTCAGGACTTCGAGGGGGTGAAAAACTGTTTTTT. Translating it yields CASSSGLRGGEKLFF.

The CDR3 spells CASSDRGGETQYF. The CDR3, as DNA: TGTGCCAGCAGCGACCGGGGTGGGGAGACCCAGTACTTC. The V call is TRBV28, the J call TRBJ2-5; D is perhaps TRBD2 (5 bases). Germline loops: CDR1 MDHEN, CDR2 SYDVKM. The CDR3 is 13 residues long. V lost 6 bases, J lost 5 bases, and 13 bases lay in between.

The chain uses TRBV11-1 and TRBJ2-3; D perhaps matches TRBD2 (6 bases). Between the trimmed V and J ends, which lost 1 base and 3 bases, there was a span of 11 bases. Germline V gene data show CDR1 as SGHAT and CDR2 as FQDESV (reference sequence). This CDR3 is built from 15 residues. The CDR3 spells CASSLVGGPTDTQYF. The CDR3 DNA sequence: TGTGCCAGCAGCTTAGTAGGAGGGCCGACAGATACGCAGTATTTT.

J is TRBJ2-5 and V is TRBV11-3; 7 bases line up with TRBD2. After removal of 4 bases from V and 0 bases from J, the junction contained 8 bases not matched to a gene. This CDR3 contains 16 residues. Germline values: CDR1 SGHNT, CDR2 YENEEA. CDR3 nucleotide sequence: TGTGCCAGCAGCTCCCAGAGCGGGACCAACCAAGAGACCCAGTACTTC. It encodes CASSSQSGTNQETQYF.

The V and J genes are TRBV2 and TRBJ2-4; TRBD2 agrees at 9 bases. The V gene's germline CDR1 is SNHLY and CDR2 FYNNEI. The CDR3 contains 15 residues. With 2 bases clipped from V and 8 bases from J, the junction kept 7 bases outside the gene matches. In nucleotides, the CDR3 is TGTGCCAGCAGTGAATGGGCGGGAGGGCCCGACATTCAGTACTTC. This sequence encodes CASSEWAGGPDIQYF. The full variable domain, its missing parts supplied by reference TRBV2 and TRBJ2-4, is EPEVTQTPSHQVTQMGQEVILRCVPISNHLYFYWYRQILGQKVEFLVSFYNNEISEKSEIFDDQFSVERPDGSNFTLKIRSTKLEDSAMYFCASSEWAGGPDIQYFGAGTRLSVL.

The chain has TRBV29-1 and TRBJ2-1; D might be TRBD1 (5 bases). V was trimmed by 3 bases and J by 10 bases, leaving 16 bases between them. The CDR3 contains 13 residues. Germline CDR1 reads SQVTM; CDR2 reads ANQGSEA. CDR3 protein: CSVEGRVGSEQFF. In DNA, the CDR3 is TGCAGCGTTGAGGGCAGGGTGGGATCCGAGCAGTTCTTC.

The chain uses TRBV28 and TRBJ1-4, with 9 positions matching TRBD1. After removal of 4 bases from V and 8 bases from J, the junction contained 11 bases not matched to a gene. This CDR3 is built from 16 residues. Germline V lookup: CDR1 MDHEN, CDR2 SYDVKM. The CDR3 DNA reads TGTGCCAGCAGTTCGAACTTACAGGGGGCTATCGAAAAACTGTTTTTT. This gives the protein CASSSNLQGAIEKLFF.

The CDR3 sequence: CASSEPYYEQYF. Written as DNA, the CDR3 is TGTGCCAGCAGCGAACCCTACTACGAGCAGTACTTC. The chain couples TRBV6-1 to TRBJ2-7; D is unclear. Germline CDR1 is MNHNS and CDR2 is SASEGT. Trimming shortened V by 6 bases and J by 3 bases, and 9 bases separated the two germline ends. This CDR3 has 12 residues.

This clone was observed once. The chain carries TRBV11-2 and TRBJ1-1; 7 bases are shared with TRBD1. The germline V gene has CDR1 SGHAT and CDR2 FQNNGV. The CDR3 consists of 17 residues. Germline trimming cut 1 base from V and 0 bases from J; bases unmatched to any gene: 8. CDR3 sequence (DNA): TGTGCCAGCAGCTTAGTTGTGGGACAGATACTGAACACTGAAGCTTTCTTT. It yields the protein CASSLVVGQILNTEAFF.

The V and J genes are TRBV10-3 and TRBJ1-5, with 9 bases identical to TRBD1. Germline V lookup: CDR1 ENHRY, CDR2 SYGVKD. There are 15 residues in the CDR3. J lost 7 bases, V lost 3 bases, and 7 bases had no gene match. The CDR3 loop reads CAISEGDRVSQPQHF. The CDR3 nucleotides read TGTGCCATCAGTGAAGGGGACAGGGTCTCCCAGCCCCAGCATTTT.

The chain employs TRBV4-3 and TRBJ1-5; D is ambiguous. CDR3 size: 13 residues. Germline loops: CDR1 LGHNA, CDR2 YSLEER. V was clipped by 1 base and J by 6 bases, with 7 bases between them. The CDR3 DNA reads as TGCGCCAGCAGCCAAGCCCCTCCTCAGCCCCAGCATTTT. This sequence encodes CASSQAPPQPQHF.

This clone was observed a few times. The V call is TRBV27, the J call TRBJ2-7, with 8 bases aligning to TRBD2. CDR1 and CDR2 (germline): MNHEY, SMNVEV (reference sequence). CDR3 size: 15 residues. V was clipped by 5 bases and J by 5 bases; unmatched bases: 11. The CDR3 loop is CASSPDGGLAHEQYF. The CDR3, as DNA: TGTGCCAGCAGTCCGGATGGCGGACTAGCCCACGAGCAGTACTTC.

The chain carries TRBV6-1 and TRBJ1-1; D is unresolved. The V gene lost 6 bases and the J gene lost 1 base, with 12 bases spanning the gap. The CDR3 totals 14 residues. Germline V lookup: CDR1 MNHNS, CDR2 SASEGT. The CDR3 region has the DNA TGTGCCAGCAGCCCGGGTGGCCCGAACACTGAAGCTTTCTTT. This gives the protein CASSPGGPNTEAFF.

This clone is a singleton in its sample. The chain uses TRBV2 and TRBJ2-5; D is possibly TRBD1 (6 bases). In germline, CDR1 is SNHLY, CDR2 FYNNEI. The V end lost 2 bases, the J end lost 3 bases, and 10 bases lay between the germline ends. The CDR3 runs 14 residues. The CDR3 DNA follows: TGTGCCAGCAGTGAAAGGACAGCCAAAGAGACCCAGTACTTC. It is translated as CASSERTAKETQYF.

The CDR3 DNA reads as TGTGCCAGCAGTGAAACGGGGTCATACAATGAGCAGTTCTTC. Protein sequence: CASSETGSYNEQFF. The rearrangement links TRBV25-1 to TRBJ2-1; the D gene is possibly TRBD2 (5 bases). The CDR3 totals 14 residues. V lost 2 bases, J lost 4 bases, and 9 bases lay in between. Germline values: CDR1 MGHDK, CDR2 SYGVNS.

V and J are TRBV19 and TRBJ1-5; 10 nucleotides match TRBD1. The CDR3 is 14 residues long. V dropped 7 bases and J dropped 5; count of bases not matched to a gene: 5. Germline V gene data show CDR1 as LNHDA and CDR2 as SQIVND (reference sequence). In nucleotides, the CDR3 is TGTGCCAGTATTGACAGGGGGCTTCATCAGCCCCAGCATTTT. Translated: CASIDRGLHQPQHF. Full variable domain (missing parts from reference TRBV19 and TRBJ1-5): DGGITQSPKYLFRKEGQNVTLSCEQNLNHDAMYWYRQDPGQGLRLIYYSQIVNDFQKGDIAEGYSVSREKKESFPLTVTSAQKNPTAFYLCASIDRGLHQPQHFGDGTRLSIL.

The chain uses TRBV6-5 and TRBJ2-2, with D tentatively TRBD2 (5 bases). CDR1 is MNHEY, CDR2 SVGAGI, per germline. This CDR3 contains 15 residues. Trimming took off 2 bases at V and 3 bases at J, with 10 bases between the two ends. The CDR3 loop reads CASSYGSEDTGELFF. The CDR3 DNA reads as TGTGCCAGCAGTTACGGGAGCGAGGACACCGGGGAGCTGTTTTTT.

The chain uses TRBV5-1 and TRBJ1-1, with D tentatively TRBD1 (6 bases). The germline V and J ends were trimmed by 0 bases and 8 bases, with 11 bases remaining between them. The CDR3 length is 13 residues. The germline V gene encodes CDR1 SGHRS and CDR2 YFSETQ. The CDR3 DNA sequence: TGCGCCAGCAGCTTGGGGACAGACTCCGAAGCTTTCTTT. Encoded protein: CASSLGTDSEAFF.

The DNA of the CDR3 is TGTGCCAGCAGTTCATTCGGGACTGGGAGAACTGAAGCTTTCTTT. Its protein product is CASSSFGTGRTEAFF. V usage is TRBV28 and J usage is TRBJ1-1; possible D gene TRBD1, 5 bases. The germline V gene encodes CDR1 MDHEN and CDR2 SYDVKM. This CDR3 has 15 residues. V was clipped by 4 bases and J by 5 bases, with 17 bases between them.

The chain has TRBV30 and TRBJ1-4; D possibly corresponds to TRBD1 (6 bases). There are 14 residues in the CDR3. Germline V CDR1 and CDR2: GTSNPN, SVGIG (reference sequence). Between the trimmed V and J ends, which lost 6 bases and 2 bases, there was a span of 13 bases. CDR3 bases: TGTGCCTGCATAAGGGGGGGGACTAATGAAAAACTGTTTTTT. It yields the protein CACIRGGTNEKLFF.

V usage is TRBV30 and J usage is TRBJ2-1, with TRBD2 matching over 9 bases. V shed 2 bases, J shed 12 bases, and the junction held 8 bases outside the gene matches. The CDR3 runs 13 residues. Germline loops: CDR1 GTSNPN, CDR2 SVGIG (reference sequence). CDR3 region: CAWSQAGGLRQFF. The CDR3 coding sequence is TGTGCCTGGAGTCAAGCGGGAGGACTAAGGCAGTTCTTC.

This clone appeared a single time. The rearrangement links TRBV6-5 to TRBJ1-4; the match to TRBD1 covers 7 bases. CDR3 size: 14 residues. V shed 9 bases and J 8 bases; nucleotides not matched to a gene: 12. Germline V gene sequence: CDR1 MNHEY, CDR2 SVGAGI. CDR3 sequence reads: CASANRGIREKLFF. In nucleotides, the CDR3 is TGTGCCAGTGCCAACAGGGGAATTCGGGAAAAACTGTTTTTT.

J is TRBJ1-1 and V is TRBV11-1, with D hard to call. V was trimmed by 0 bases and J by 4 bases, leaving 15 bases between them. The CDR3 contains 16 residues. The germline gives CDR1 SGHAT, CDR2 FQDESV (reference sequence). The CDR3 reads CASSLALMGGGTEAFF. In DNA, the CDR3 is TGTGCCAGCAGCTTAGCGTTAATGGGTGGAGGCACTGAAGCTTTCTTT.

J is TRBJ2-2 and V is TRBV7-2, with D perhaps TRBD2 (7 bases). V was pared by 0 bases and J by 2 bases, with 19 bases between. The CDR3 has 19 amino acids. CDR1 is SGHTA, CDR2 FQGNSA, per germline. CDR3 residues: CASSLAWGGTRSNTGELFF. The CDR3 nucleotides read TGTGCCAGCAGCTTAGCGTGGGGGGGCACCAGGAGTAACACCGGGGAGCTGTTTTTT.

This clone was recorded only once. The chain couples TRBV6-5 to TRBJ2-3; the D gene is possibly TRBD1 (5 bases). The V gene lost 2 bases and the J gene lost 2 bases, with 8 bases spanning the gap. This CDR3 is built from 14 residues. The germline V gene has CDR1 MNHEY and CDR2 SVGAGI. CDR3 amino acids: CASSYGAVTDTQYF. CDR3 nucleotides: TGTGCCAGCAGTTACGGGGCCGTCACAGATACGCAGTATTTT.

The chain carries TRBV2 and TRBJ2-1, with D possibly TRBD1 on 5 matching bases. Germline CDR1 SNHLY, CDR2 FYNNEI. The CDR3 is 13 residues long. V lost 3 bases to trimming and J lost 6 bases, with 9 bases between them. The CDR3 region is CASSDSRANEQFF. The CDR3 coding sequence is TGTGCCAGCAGTGATAGCAGGGCCAATGAGCAGTTCTTC. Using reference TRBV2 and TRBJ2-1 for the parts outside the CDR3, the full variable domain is EPEVTQTPSHQVTQMGQEVILRCVPISNHLYFYWYRQILGQKVEFLVSFYNNEISEKSEIFDDQFSVERPDGSNFTLKIRSTKLEDSAMYFCASSDSRANEQFFGPGTRLTVL.

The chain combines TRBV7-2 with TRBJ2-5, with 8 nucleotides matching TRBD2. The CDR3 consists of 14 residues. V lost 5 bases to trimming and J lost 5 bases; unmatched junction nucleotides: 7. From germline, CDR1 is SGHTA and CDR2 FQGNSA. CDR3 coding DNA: TGTGCCAGCAGCCCTCGGGGGGGTCTGGAGACCCAGTACTTC. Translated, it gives CASSPRGGLETQYF.

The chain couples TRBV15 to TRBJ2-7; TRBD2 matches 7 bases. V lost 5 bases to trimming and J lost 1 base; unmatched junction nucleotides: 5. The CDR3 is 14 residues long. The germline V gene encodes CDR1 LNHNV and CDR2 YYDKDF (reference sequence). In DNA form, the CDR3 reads TGTGCCACCAGCGGCGGGAGTGGGTCCTACGAGCAGTACTTC. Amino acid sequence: CATSGGSGSYEQYF. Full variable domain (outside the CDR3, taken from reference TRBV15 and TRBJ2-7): DAMVIQNPRYQVTQFGKPVTLSCSQTLNHNVMYWYQQKSSQAPKLLFHYYDKDFNNEADTPDNFQSRRPNTSFCFLDIRSPGLGDTAMYLCATSGGSGSYEQYFGPGTRLTVT.

CDR3 DNA sequence: TGTGCCAGCAGCTTAAGTAGCGGGAGCTCCAATGAGCAGTTCTTC. It translates to CASSLSSGSSNEQFF. This chain joins TRBV7-9 and TRBJ2-1, with 9 bases identical to TRBD2. V dropped 2 bases and J dropped 6; count of bases not matched to a gene: 5. CDR3 length: 15 residues. Germline CDR1 reads SEHNR; CDR2 reads FQNEAQ (reference sequence).